The present T cell receptor beta chain was sequenced within a study of T cell responses to AZD1222 COVID-19 vaccine. Study-wide background: Second doses that came at about 4 or about 12 weeks were put together. Study-wide results and caveats: Spike-spanning, vaccine-associated CD4 TCRs were dominant at 160-218 and 743-854. The repertoires were collected only after the peak T cell response. Clonal diversity may have been underestimated, and the donors were mostly white British, with more females than males.

Libraries were prepared by immunoSEQ multiplex PCR; TCRdb keeps only in-frame clonotypes and omits some of them. The sample holds about 100,000 clones, approximately 90% seen once. About this clone itself: Its target is not known.

The CDR3 contains 13 residues. With 0 bases removed from V and 3 bases from J, the gap between germline ends came to 6 bases. From germline, CDR1 is LGHNA and CDR2 YNFKEQ. The sequence was collected from an adult in good health. The gene calls are TRBV4-2 and TRBJ2-7, with unresolved D. The specimen comprised peripheral blood, sampled on day 0 of AZD1222 vaccination. CDR3 DNA sequence: TGTGCCAGCAGCCAAGATTACAGCTACGAGCAGTACTTC. This translates into CASSQDYSYEQYF.